This T cell receptor (beta chain) was identified during a study of B cell selection in AIRE deficiency. The sorted conventional CD4 T cells were gated as CD4+CD127+. Sequencing used immunoSEQ multiplex PCR; TCRdb keeps in-frame clones, though not all of them. The sample carries tens of thousands of clones, almost 97% recorded once. The germline V and J ends were trimmed by 4 bases and 5 bases, with 6 bases remaining between them. This CDR3 is 13 amino acids long. Germline V gene data show CDR1 as MNHEY and CDR2 as SMNVEV (reference sequence). The receptor comes from a human donor with AIRE deficiency. The chain is built from TRBV27 and TRBJ1-6; D uncertain. The sample consisted of conventional CD4+ T cells sorted from PBMCs. The CDR3, as DNA: TGTGCCAGCAGTTCTGCGGATAATTCACCCCTCCACTTT. Translation gives CASSSADNSPLHF.